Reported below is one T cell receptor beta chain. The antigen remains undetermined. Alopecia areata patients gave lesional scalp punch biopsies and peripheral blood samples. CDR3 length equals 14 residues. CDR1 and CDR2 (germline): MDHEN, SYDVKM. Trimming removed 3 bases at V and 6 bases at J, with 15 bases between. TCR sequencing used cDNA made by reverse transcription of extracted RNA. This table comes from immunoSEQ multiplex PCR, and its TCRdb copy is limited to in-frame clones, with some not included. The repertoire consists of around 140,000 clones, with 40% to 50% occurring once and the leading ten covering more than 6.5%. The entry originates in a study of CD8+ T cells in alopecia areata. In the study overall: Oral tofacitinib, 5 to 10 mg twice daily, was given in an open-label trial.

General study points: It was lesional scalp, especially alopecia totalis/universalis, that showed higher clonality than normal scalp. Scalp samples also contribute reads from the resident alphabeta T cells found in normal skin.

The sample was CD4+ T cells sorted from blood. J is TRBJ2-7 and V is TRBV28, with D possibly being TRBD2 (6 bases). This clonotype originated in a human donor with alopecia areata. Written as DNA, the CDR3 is TGTGCCAGCAGTTTTCGGGAGAGGGCCTCCGAGCAGTACTTC. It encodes CASSFRERASEQYF. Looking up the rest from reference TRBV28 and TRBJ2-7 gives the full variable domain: DVKVTQSSRYLVKRTGEKVFLECVQDMDHENMFWYRQDPGLGLRLIYFSYDVKMKEKGDIPEGYSVSREKKERFSLILESASTNQTSMYLCASSFRERASEQYFGPGTRLTVT.